This TCR beta chain was sequenced during a study of human thymus T cells. With 4 bases removed from V and 0 bases from J, the gap between germline ends came to 15 bases. CDR3 length: 17 residues. Germline lookup yields CDR1 SNHLY and CDR2 FYNNEI. Resections from corrective heart surgery provided thymus tissue. Using immunoSEQ multiplex PCR, the repertoire was profiled, and TCRdb retains in-frame clones only, with some absent. The table has around 120,000 clones, 90% to 95% seen once. The specimen was thymus tissue. The chain recombines TRBV2 with TRBJ2-2, with D perhaps TRBD2 (7 bases). The TCR was taken from a boy younger than two with a congenital heart defect but otherwise immunologically healthy. The CDR3 region has the DNA TGTGCCAGCAGTGGTCGGGGGGCCCAATCGAACACCGGGGAGCTGTTTTTT. This codes for CASSGRGAQSNTGELFF.